Below are 26 T cell receptor beta chains sequenced from a single sample in a study of blood T cell repertoires in COVID-19. Sequencing used immunoSEQ multiplex PCR; TCRdb keeps in-frame clones, though not all of them. The repertoire holds some 450,000 clones, about 90% seen once, with roughly 0.87% in the top ten. The sequenced sample was peripheral blood. Every receptor here comes from a man younger than 35 with COVID-19, enrolled during active disease.

The chain couples TRBV29-1 to TRBJ2-1; 11 bases match TRBD2. This CDR3 spans 13 amino acids. V shed 4 bases, J shed 10 bases, and the junction held 6 bases outside the gene matches. The V gene's germline CDR1 is SQVTM and CDR2 ANQGSEA. CDR3 amino acids: CSVVGLAVLEQFF. CDR3 nucleotide sequence: TGCAGCGTTGTGGGACTAGCGGTTCTCGAGCAGTTCTTC.

The chain uses TRBV7-9 and TRBJ1-3; tentative D call: TRBD1 (6 bases). CDR1 and CDR2 from the germline V gene are SEHNR and FQNEAQ (reference sequence). Trimming took 6 bases from V and 4 from J, leaving 13 bases between them. The CDR3 covers 14 residues. CDR3: CASRPTGFGNTIYF. The CDR3 DNA reads as TGTGCCAGCAGGCCTACAGGGTTCGGAAACACCATATATTTT.

The J gene is TRBJ2-1, the V gene TRBV27; TRBD2 agrees at 7 bases. Germline V CDR1 and CDR2: MNHEY, SMNVEV (reference sequence). This CDR3 contains 16 residues. The ends lost 2 bases at V and 4 bases at J; junction bases unmatched: 8. CDR3 sequence: CASSLAAGTYYNEQFF. The CDR3 DNA sequence: TGTGCCAGCAGTTTAGCAGCGGGGACCTATTACAATGAGCAGTTCTTC.

The chain has TRBV9 and TRBJ2-4, with TRBD2 matching 7 bases. The CDR3 is 16 residues long. V was clipped by 3 bases and J by 4 bases; unmatched bases: 10. Germline V gene lookup returns CDR1 SGDLS and CDR2 YYNGEE. This CDR3 is CASSARGGSLKNIQYF. CDR3 nucleotide sequence: TGTGCCAGCAGCGCTCGGGGCGGGAGCCTAAAAAACATTCAGTACTTC.

This sequence joins TRBV11-3 and TRBJ1-2, with D possibly matching TRBD1 (6 bases). The ends were cut back, 6 bases at V and 8 bases at J, with 16 bases in the middle. Germline CDR1 is SGHNT and CDR2 is YENEEA. The CDR3 loop spans 13 amino acids. DNA for the CDR3: TGTGCCAGCAGTCCAGGGGTCCCCGACGGCTACACCTTC. Translating it yields CASSPGVPDGYTF.

The chain links TRBV7-9 to TRBJ1-1; the match to TRBD1 covers 7 bases. Looked up from germline, CDR1 is SEHNR and CDR2 is FQNEAQ (reference sequence). The V and J ends lost 3 bases and 0 bases, in that order; junction bases with no gene match: 4. The CDR3 is made up of 15 amino acids. The CDR3 DNA reads as TGTGCCAGCAGCTTCCGGGACAGAGTGAACACTGAAGCTTTCTTT. Protein: CASSFRDRVNTEAFF.

The J gene is TRBJ2-7, the V gene TRBV9, with D tentatively TRBD1 (6 bases). Per the germline V gene, CDR1 is SGDLS and CDR2 is YYNGEE. V lost 1 base and J 2 bases, leaving 10 bases between the germline ends. The CDR3 contains 14 residues. The DNA of the CDR3 is TGTGCCAGCAGCGTAACGGACAGCCCCTACGAGCAGTACTTC. Encoded protein: CASSVTDSPYEQYF.

The chain has TRBV29-1 and TRBJ1-1; D not certain. CDR1 is SQVTM, CDR2 ANQGSEA, per germline. This CDR3 has 12 amino acids. Trimming stripped 4 bases from V and 1 base from J, with 7 bases between. The CDR3 spells CSVVKQNTEAFF. Here the CDR3 DNA reads TGCAGCGTTGTAAAACAGAACACTGAAGCTTTCTTT.

The chain uses TRBV4-2 and TRBJ2-1; TRBD2 matches 13 bases. The germline V gene has CDR1 LGHNA and CDR2 YNFKEQ. Trimming cost V 3 bases and J 7 bases; bases outside gene matches: 6. The CDR3 is made up of 16 amino acids. CDR3 nucleotide sequence: TGTGCCAGCAGCCAGATTGGACTAGCGGGAGATAATGAGCAGTTCTTC. It yields the protein CASSQIGLAGDNEQFF.

In DNA form, the CDR3 reads TGTGCCAGTAGCCTGACAGGGACTGAAGCTTTCTTT. Translated: CASSLTGTEAFF. The chain recombines TRBV19 with TRBJ1-1; 7 bases are a match to TRBD1. V trimming: 6 bases; J trimming: 5 bases; junction bases outside the gene matches: 3. CDR3 length equals 12 residues. From germline, CDR1 is LNHDA and CDR2 SQIVND (reference sequence). Drawing the rest from reference TRBV19 and TRBJ1-1, the complete variable domain is DGGITQSPKYLFRKEGQNVTLSCEQNLNHDAMYWYRQDPGQGLRLIYYSQIVNDFQKGDIAEGYSVSREKKESFPLTVTSAQKNPTAFYLCASSLTGTEAFFGQGTRLTVV.

V and J are TRBV3-1 (or the pseudogene TRBV3-2) and TRBJ2-3; 10 positions match TRBD1. The CDR3 is made up of 16 amino acids. Trimming removed 1 base from V and 5 bases from J; junction bases left unmatched: 6. Germline CDR1 reads LGHDT; CDR2 reads YNNKEL (reference sequence). The CDR3 spells CASSQGGGTGEDTQYF. CDR3 coding DNA: TGTGCCAGCAGCCAAGGAGGGGGGACAGGGGAAGATACGCAGTATTTT.

This clone is a singleton in its sample. The chain has TRBV4-1 and TRBJ1-1; D may be TRBD1 (5 bases). Germline-derived CDR1 and CDR2 are MGHRA and YSYEKL. Trimming took 6 bases from V and 2 from J, leaving 13 bases between them. The CDR3 consists of 14 residues. The CDR3 DNA is TGCGCCAGCAGAGGGTGGCAGGGAAACACTGAAGCTTTCTTT. The encoded protein is CASRGWQGNTEAFF.

This chain links TRBV21-1 with TRBJ1-5; the table gives TRBD1 as D, unverified against the DNA. TRBV21-1 is described as a pseudogene. The CDR3 is made up of 16 amino acids. The CDR3: CASSKIGGQFNPPQHF. The CDR3 DNA reads TGTGCCAGCAGCAAAATTGGGGGACAGTTTAATCCTCCCCAGCATTTT.

The V gene is TRBV6-2 or TRBV6-3, the J gene TRBJ1-2; maybe TRBD1 (6 bases). The germline CDR1 and CDR2 sequences are MNHEY and SVGEGT. The CDR3 length is 11 residues. Between the trimmed V and J ends, which lost 5 bases and 10 bases, there was a span of 11 bases. This chain's CDR3 is CASSHTGSYTF. The CDR3 DNA follows: TGTGCCAGCAGTCACACAGGGTCCTACACCTTC.

The V gene is TRBV7-8, the J gene TRBJ2-1, with D perhaps matching TRBD2 (5 bases). CDR1 is SGHVS and CDR2 is FQNEAQ in the germline V gene. Trimming removed 4 bases from V and 2 bases from J, with 12 bases in between. The CDR3 length is 15 residues. The DNA of the CDR3 is TGTGCCAGCAGCTCTGCTGGAGGAGCCTACAATGAGCAGTTCTTC. This gives the protein CASSSAGGAYNEQFF.

The rearrangement joins TRBV2 to TRBJ2-7, with unresolved D. This CDR3 region has 13 residues. Trimming left V 6 bases short and J 2 bases short, with 11 bases between. Germline loops: CDR1 SNHLY, CDR2 FYNNEI. This chain's CDR3 is CASRTVYTYEQYF. In DNA, the CDR3 is TGTGCCAGCAGAACAGTTTACACCTACGAGCAGTACTTC.

The V call is TRBV18, the J call TRBJ1-2, with TRBD1 matching over 7 bases. The germline gives CDR1 KGHSH, CDR2 LQKENI. The CDR3 extends over 13 amino acids. Trimming removed 1 base from V and 7 bases from J; junction bases left unmatched: 3. The CDR3 sequence is CASSPQGARGYTF. CDR3 sequence (DNA): TGTGCCAGCTCACCACAGGGGGCGCGTGGCTACACCTTC. The full variable domain, rest sourced from reference TRBV18 and TRBJ1-2, is NAGVMQNPRHLVRRRGQEARLRCSPMKGHSHVYWYRQLPEEGLKFMVYLQKENIIDESGMPKERFSAEFPKEGPSILRIQQVVRGDSAAYFCASSPQGARGYTFGSGTRLTVV.

This chain joins TRBV19 and TRBJ2-1; 7 bases agree with TRBD1. V lost 1 base to trimming and J lost 16 bases; unmatched junction nucleotides: 10. This CDR3 is built from 13 residues. Germline V gives CDR1 LNHDA, CDR2 SQIVND (reference sequence). CDR3 bases: TGTGCCAGTAGTATAGGCTTCAGGGACAGCTACTTCTTC. Encoded protein: CASSIGFRDSYFF.

This clone was recorded only once. This chain links TRBV10-3 with TRBJ2-7; D unresolved. V was clipped by 8 bases and J by 2 bases, with 13 bases between them. CDR3 length equals 13 residues. Germline values: CDR1 ENHRY, CDR2 SYGVKD. The CDR3 DNA is TGTGCCATCGCCCCTTCAGAGGCCTACGAGCAGTACTTC. This gives the protein CAIAPSEAYEQYF.

This rearrangement joins TRBV7-2 to TRBJ1-3, with D hard to call. Germline CDR1 and CDR2: SGHTA and FQGNSA. The CDR3 contains 17 residues. Trimming took off 0 bases at V and 4 bases at J, with 16 bases between the two ends. CDR3 DNA sequence: TGTGCCAGCAGCTTAGCTTCGGGGTTACTAGGCGGAAACACCATATATTTT. Its translation is CASSLASGLLGGNTIYF.

The V call is TRBV7-9, the J call TRBJ2-1; TRBD2 matches at 9 bases. Germline V lookup: CDR1 SEHNR, CDR2 FQNEAQ (reference sequence). The CDR3 has 15 amino acids. Trimming removed 0 bases from V and 7 bases from J; junction bases left unmatched: 4. This CDR3 reads CASSLAVAGVNEQFF. The DNA of the CDR3 is TGTGCCAGCAGCTTAGCGGTAGCGGGGGTAAATGAGCAGTTCTTC.

CDR3 sequence reads: CASSLLKGGFEQYF. The CDR3 DNA is TGCGCCAGCAGCCTCCTCAAGGGAGGTTTCGAGCAGTACTTC. V and J are TRBV4-1 and TRBJ2-7, with D perhaps matching TRBD2 (6 bases). From germline, CDR1 is MGHRA and CDR2 YSYEKL. V lost 4 bases to trimming and J lost 6 bases, with 16 bases between them. The CDR3 spans 14 residues.

The gene calls are TRBV4-1 and TRBJ2-2; 10 bases line up with TRBD2. The CDR3 sequence is 15 residues long. Germline V gene sequence: CDR1 MGHRA, CDR2 YSYEKL. V trimming: 1 base; J trimming: 8 bases; junction bases outside the gene matches: 4. The CDR3 nucleotides read TGCGCCAGCAGCCAAGGACTAGCGGGCTTAGGGGAGCTGTTTTTT. It translates to CASSQGLAGLGELFF.

The chain has TRBV5-1 and TRBJ2-1; D not resolved. V was pared by 7 bases and J by 2 bases, with 13 bases between. The germline gives CDR1 SGHRS, CDR2 YFSETQ. The CDR3 is 14 amino acids. The CDR3 DNA reads TGCGCCAGCGCCCGCCAGTCCCCCTACAATGAGCAGTTCTTC. Translated, it gives CASARQSPYNEQFF.

This chain connects TRBV2 to TRBJ2-7; maybe TRBD2 (5 bases). CDR1 and CDR2 (germline): SNHLY, FYNNEI. The V and J ends lost 3 bases and 2 bases respectively, with 11 bases between them. The CDR3 is 14 residues long. CDR3 residues: CASSERSGTYEQYF. The CDR3 DNA sequence: TGTGCCAGCAGTGAGAGGAGCGGAACCTACGAGCAGTACTTC.

As DNA, the CDR3 is TGTGCCAGCAGTGGCCCGCGGGGGTTGAACCACAATGAGCAGTTCTTC. Translating it yields CASSGPRGLNHNEQFF. The J gene is TRBJ2-1, the V gene TRBV6-1, with 7 bases identical to TRBD2. The CDR3 consists of 16 residues. Looked up from germline, CDR1 is MNHNS and CDR2 is SASEGT. V shed 4 bases, J shed 5 bases, and the junction held 11 bases outside the gene matches.